The clone carrying this T cell receptor beta chain has at least ten counts. Its antigen remains unidentified. RNA transcripts were the source from which TCR beta CDR3 regions were amplified. RT-PCR was first run with HTBI primers, then multiplex PCR in a second round. TCRdb fed the multiplex PCR reads into MiXCR, producing one record per CDR3 protein. The sample has 600,000 to 650,000 distinct CDR3 sequences, approximately 21% seen once. The data stem from a study of Graves' ophthalmopathy and Graves' hyperthyroidism. General study results and limits: Blood was where most expanded thyroid clonotypes above 0.001 frequency also turned up.

Hyperthyroidism is called stable when no ophthalmopathy develops within 18 months of follow-up. Hyperthyroidism patients were newly diagnosed, ill under 2 months, and aged 18 to 65 years. The PBMCs used were ones drawn from 7.5 to 10 ml of fresh peripheral blood. V gave up 5 bases and J gave up 5 bases, with 21 bases separating them. The germline V gene encodes CDR1 MDHEN and CDR2 SYDVKM. The CDR3 extends over 16 amino acids. The chain uses TRBV28 and TRBJ2-5, with D maybe TRBD2 (5 bases). This clonotype was obtained from a woman aged 18-35 years with stable Graves' hyperthyroidism. Some clones in this sample may be carry-over from other donors' samples. The specimen sequenced was peripheral blood. CDR3 amino acids: CASSLPLAGPRETQYF. The CDR3, as DNA: TGTGCCAGCAGTCTCCCTCTTGCGGGCCCCCGGGAGACCCAGTACTTC.